This TCR beta chain comes out of a study of T cells of healthy individuals. The CDR3 totals 13 residues. The V and J ends lost 4 bases and 5 bases respectively, with 14 bases between them. Germline V gene sequence: CDR1 SQVTM, CDR2 ANQGSEA. This clonotype was observed a few times. TCRdb processed the 5' RACE reads anew with MiXCR; each CDR3 protein has one entry. This sample has 85,000 to 100,000 distinct CDR3 sequences, with approximately 18% found just once. The TCR sequence derives from a human donor in good health. The rearrangement links TRBV29-1 to TRBJ2-5, with D perhaps TRBD2 (6 bases). The CDR3 loop is CSVGWDRGETQYF. CDR3 nucleotides: TGCAGCGTTGGCTGGGACCGGGGGGAGACCCAGTACTTC. Supplemented by reference TRBV29-1 and TRBJ2-5, the full variable domain reads SAVISQKPSRDICQRGTSLTIQCQVDSQVTMMFWYRQQPGQSLTLIATANQGSEATYESGFVIDKFPISRPNLTFSTLTVSNMSPEDSSIYLCSVGWDRGETQYFGPGTRLLVL.